This entry describes one T cell receptor beta chain. Its antigen is undetermined. This record belongs to a study of STAT5B mutations in CD4+ large granular lymphocyte leukemia. Points from the study as a whole: Without putative leukemic clones, patient CD4-sorted repertoires remained more clonal than healthy CD4+ repertoires. Top patient clones used TRBV06 genes more often: 8/27 versus 2/35 in controls.

With 0 bases removed from V and 1 base from J, the gap between germline ends came to 7 bases. The CDR3 is 14 amino acids. Looked up from germline, CDR1 is SGHRS and CDR2 is YFSETQ. Buffy coats from healthy blood donors served as controls. This was a survey-level run. Here immunoSEQ multiplex PCR was the method, and the copy in TCRdb shows in-frame clones only, minus some. This sample has about 48,000 clones, with roughly two thirds found just once. The sequenced sample was CD4+ T cells from blood buffy coats. This rearrangement joins TRBV5-1 to TRBJ1-1; D remains ambiguous. The TCR comes from a human donor in good health. CDR3 amino acids: CASSLVSPNTEAFF. The CDR3 DNA follows: TGCGCCAGCAGCTTGGTCAGCCCGAACACTGAAGCTTTCTTT. Complete variable domain (other parts from reference TRBV5-1 and TRBJ1-1): KAGVTQTPRYLIKTRGQQVTLSCSPISGHRSVSWYQQTPGQGLQFLFEYFSETQRNKGNFPGRFSGRQFSNSRSEMNVSTLELGDSALYLCASSLVSPNTEAFFGQGTRLTVV.